A selection of T cell receptor beta chains follows, all from one sample in a study of vaccination effects on CD4 cells after COVID-19. Profiled with immunoSEQ multiplex PCR; TCRdb holds only in-frame clones, not every one. The table lists some 63,000 clones, 72% of them singletons. Which antigens these TCRs recognize remains unknown. Sequenced here: CD4+ T cells from PBMCs cultured without peptide, sampled before COVID-19 vaccination. These receptors all stem from a human donor who had a prior SARS-CoV-2 infection. Both conserved end residues are part of each CDR3. A D gene is named only where the DNA matches it firmly. Clone size appears in some rows only: once, few, many, or a class for an expanded clone.

clone_size: NA
v_call: TRBV18
j_call: TRBJ1-4
cdr3_length: 14
d_call: NA
cdr3_nt: TGTGCCAGCTCACTGGACAGCCCTAATGAAAAACTGTTTTTT
cdr3_aa: CASSLDSPNEKLFF

clone_size: once
v_call: TRBV4-1
j_call: TRBJ2-2
cdr3_length: 15
d_call: NA
cdr3_nt: TGCGCCAGCAGCCTAACACCCGCGAACACCGGGGAGCTGTTTTTT
cdr3_aa: CASSLTPANTGELFF

clone_size: NA
v_call: TRBV10-3
j_call: TRBJ2-3
cdr3_length: 13
d_call: NA
cdr3_nt: TGTGCCATCAGGGCCAGGGGCACAGATACGCAGTATTTT
cdr3_aa: CAIRARGTDTQYF

clone_size: few
v_call: TRBV24-1
j_call: TRBJ2-3
cdr3_length: 17
d_call: NA
cdr3_nt: TGTGCCACCAGTGATTCCGAAGACGGAGGTTTTAGCGGTACGCAGTATTTT
cdr3_aa: CATSDSEDGGFSGTQYF

clone_size: NA
v_call: TRBV7-9
j_call: TRBJ1-4
cdr3_length: 16
d_call: NA
cdr3_nt: TGTGCCAGCAGCTTATCGGGCAGCCTAACTAATGAAAAACTGTTTTTT
cdr3_aa: CASSLSGSLTNEKLFF

clone_size: few
v_call: TRBV19
j_call: TRBJ2-1
cdr3_length: 13
d_call: TRBD1
cdr3_nt: TGTGCCAGTAGGGACAGGGATTACAATGAGCAGTTCTTC
cdr3_aa: CASRDRDYNEQFF

clone_size: NA
v_call: TRBV2
j_call: TRBJ2-3
cdr3_length: 15
d_call: NA
cdr3_nt: TGTGCCAGCAGTTATACAGGGTCAGGGGCAGATACGCAGTATTTT
cdr3_aa: CASSYTGSGADTQYF

clone_size: NA
v_call: TRBV5-1
j_call: TRBJ1-2
cdr3_length: 14
d_call: NA
cdr3_nt: TGCGCCAGCAGCTTGGCTGGGGCTGACTATGGCTACACCTTC
cdr3_aa: CASSLAGADYGYTF

clone_size: NA
v_call: TRBV18
j_call: TRBJ2-3
cdr3_length: 16
d_call: NA
cdr3_nt: TGTGCCAGCTCACCGGCTAGCGCCCGGGTCACAGATACGCAGTATTTT
cdr3_aa: CASSPASARVTDTQYF

clone_size: NA
v_call: TRBV5-4
j_call: TRBJ1-4
cdr3_length: 15
d_call: NA
cdr3_nt: TGTGCCAGCAGCTTGAGGACCCGGGGGGATGAAAAACTGTTTTTT
cdr3_aa: CASSLRTRGDEKLFF

clone_size: NA
v_call: TRBV7-3
j_call: TRBJ2-6
cdr3_length: 15
d_call: NA
cdr3_nt: TGTGCCAGCAGACACGATTCGACTGGGGCCAACGTCCTGACTTTC
cdr3_aa: CASRHDSTGANVLTF

clone_size: few
v_call: TRBV10-1
j_call: TRBJ1-1
cdr3_length: 15
d_call: NA
cdr3_nt: TGCGCCAGCAGTGTTGATAGTTTACCTAACACTGAAGCTTTCTTT
cdr3_aa: CASSVDSLPNTEAFF

clone_size: few
v_call: TRBV7-3
j_call: TRBJ1-6
cdr3_length: 14
d_call: NA
cdr3_nt: TGTGCCAGCAGCCCCGGACAGCCTAATTCACCCCTCCACTTT
cdr3_aa: CASSPGQPNSPLHF

clone_size: few
v_call: TRBV4-1
j_call: TRBJ1-4
cdr3_length: 16
d_call: NA
cdr3_nt: TGCGCCAGCAGCCGGTTTGTTGGGTTAACTAATGAAAAACTGTTTTTT
cdr3_aa: CASSRFVGLTNEKLFF

clone_size: NA
v_call: TRBV5-4
j_call: TRBJ2-7
cdr3_length: 13
d_call: TRBD2
cdr3_nt: TGTGCCAGCAGCTTGGGGGCTAGCGGGTGGGAGTACTTC
cdr3_aa: CASSLGASGWEYF

clone_size: NA
v_call: TRBV5-1
j_call: TRBJ2-3
cdr3_length: 17
d_call: TRBD2
cdr3_nt: TGCGCCAGCAGCGAGCGGGGGAGCGCACTAATCACAGATACGCAGTATTTT
cdr3_aa: CASSERGSALITDTQYF

clone_size: NA
v_call: TRBV6-2/TRBV6-3
j_call: TRBJ2-7
cdr3_length: 16
d_call: TRBD2
cdr3_nt: TGTGCCAGCAGTTCCGCCGGGACTAGCGGGAGTGGACTGCAGTACTTC
cdr3_aa: CASSSAGTSGSGLQYF

clone_size: once
v_call: TRBV9
j_call: TRBJ2-2
cdr3_length: 15
d_call: NA
cdr3_nt: TGTGCCAGCAGCGTCTCTAGCGTCCACACCGGGGAGCTGTTTTTT
cdr3_aa: CASSVSSVHTGELFF

clone_size: NA
v_call: TRBV6-9
j_call: TRBJ2-1
cdr3_length: 13
d_call: NA
cdr3_nt: TGTGCCAGCAGTTATTCTTCGGGCAATGAGCAGTTCTTC
cdr3_aa: CASSYSSGNEQFF

clone_size: NA
v_call: TRBV19
j_call: TRBJ2-3
cdr3_length: 12
d_call: NA
cdr3_nt: TGTGCCAGTAGTATACGCCTGGATACGCAGTATTTT
cdr3_aa: CASSIRLDTQYF

clone_size: NA
v_call: TRBV5-1
j_call: TRBJ2-5
cdr3_length: 14
d_call: NA
cdr3_nt: TGCGCCAGCAGCTTACTGACAGGCCAAGAGACCCAGTACTTC
cdr3_aa: CASSLLTGQETQYF

clone_size: NA
v_call: TRBV3-1/TRBV3-2
j_call: TRBJ2-2
cdr3_length: 16
d_call: TRBD1
cdr3_nt: TGTGCCAGCAGCCAATATCAGGGGGCGGTGGCCGGGGAGCTGTTTTTT
cdr3_aa: CASSQYQGAVAGELFF

clone_size: NA
v_call: TRBV7-6
j_call: TRBJ2-3
cdr3_length: 13
d_call: NA
cdr3_nt: TGTGCCAGCAGCCTTGTACGCACAGATACGCAGTATTTT
cdr3_aa: CASSLVRTDTQYF

clone_size: NA
v_call: TRBV18
j_call: TRBJ1-4
cdr3_length: 14
d_call: NA
cdr3_nt: TGTGCCAGCTCACCACCCCAGGGTCGTGAAAAACTGTTTTTT
cdr3_aa: CASSPPQGREKLFF

clone_size: NA
v_call: TRBV5-1
j_call: TRBJ1-1
cdr3_length: 14
d_call: NA
cdr3_nt: TGCGCCAGCAGCTTGTCTACAGTCGGCCCTGAAGCTTTCTTT
cdr3_aa: CASSLSTVGPEAFF

clone_size: few
v_call: TRBV9
j_call: TRBJ1-6
cdr3_length: 15
d_call: NA
cdr3_nt: TGTGCCAGCAGCGTAGAGGGGTTTCATAATTCACCCCTCCACTTT
cdr3_aa: CASSVEGFHNSPLHF

clone_size: NA
v_call: TRBV30
j_call: TRBJ2-3
cdr3_length: 15
d_call: TRBD1
cdr3_nt: TGTGCCTGGAGTGTTGGGAACAGGGGGTCAGATACGCAGTATTTT
cdr3_aa: CAWSVGNRGSDTQYF

clone_size: NA
v_call: TRBV23-1
j_call: TRBJ2-5
cdr3_length: 15
d_call: NA
cdr3_nt: TGCGCCACTAGAGGGACCCCGTGGGGTCAAGAGACCCAGTACTTC
cdr3_aa: CATRGTPWGQETQYF

clone_size: NA
v_call: TRBV27
j_call: TRBJ1-1
cdr3_length: 13
d_call: TRBD1
cdr3_nt: TGTGCCAGCAGTTCAGCCAGGGGGACTCGAGCTTTCTTT
cdr3_aa: CASSSARGTRAFF